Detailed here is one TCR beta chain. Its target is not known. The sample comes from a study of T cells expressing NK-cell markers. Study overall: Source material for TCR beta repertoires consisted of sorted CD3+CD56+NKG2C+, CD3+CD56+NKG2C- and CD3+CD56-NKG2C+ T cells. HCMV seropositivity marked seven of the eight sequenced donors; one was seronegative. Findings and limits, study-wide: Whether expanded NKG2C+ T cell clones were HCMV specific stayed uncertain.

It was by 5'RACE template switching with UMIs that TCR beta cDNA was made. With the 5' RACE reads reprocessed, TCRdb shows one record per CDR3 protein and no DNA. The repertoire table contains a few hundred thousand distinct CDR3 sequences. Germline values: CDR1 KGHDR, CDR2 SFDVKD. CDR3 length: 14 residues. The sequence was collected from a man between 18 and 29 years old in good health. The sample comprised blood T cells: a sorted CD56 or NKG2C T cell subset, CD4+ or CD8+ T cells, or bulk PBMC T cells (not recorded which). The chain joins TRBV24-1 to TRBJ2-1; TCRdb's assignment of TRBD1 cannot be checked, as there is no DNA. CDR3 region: CATSDFGRGDEQFF.